This T cell receptor beta chain was obtained from a study of vaccination and CD4 T cells after COVID-19 (dated by TCRdb to between 2022 and 2023). A note on the overall study: SARS-CoV-2 positivity had been established in the convalescent patients by nasal swab PCR, and mild disease was recorded in under ten of these patients and severe disease in one. Each participant got two doses of either the Pfizer-BioNTech BNT162b2 vaccine (n=8) or the Moderna mRNA-1273 vaccine (n=2). Control cultures used a CEFX viral epitope pool as positive control, an HIV-1 Nef peptide pool as negative control, or no peptide. For stimulating the cultures, overlapping spike peptide pools were used, derived from SARS-CoV-2 as well as from the common cold coronaviruses HCoV-NL63, HCoV-OC43 and HCoV-229E. Post-COVID blood samples were collected from convalescent patients a median of approximately 93 days after diagnosis, with a range of roughly 35 to 180 days. The spike-specific CD4+ TCR repertoire was compared before and after mRNA vaccination in approximately 9 COVID-19 convalescent patients and a few infection-naive healthy vaccine recipients. The convalescent cohort included six males and four females, with two Hispanic individuals, seven Caucasians, two Asians and one multiracial person. Post-vaccine blood samples were obtained a median of about 70 days after the second vaccine dose, with a range of roughly 13 to 250 days.

Sample treatment or condition, as interpreted from the label and publication: roughly 11-day PBMC culture with coronavirus spike peptide pools or control peptides (ViraFEST assay). The study used the ViraFEST assay, which expanded antigen-specific T cells with peptide pools and then identified expanded clonotypes by TCR sequencing. The convalescent patients' positive SARS-CoV-2 PCR tests fell between March and December 2020, which was before the Alpha, Beta and Delta variants emerged in the United States. Two million PBMCs per well were cultured in IMDM with approximately 4.9% human AB serum and approximately 10 IU/ml IL-2, plus 10 ug/ml peptide pools. On days 3 and 7, half of the culture medium was replaced with fresh IL-2-containing medium. CD4+ T cells were isolated after about nine days of culture through negative selection using the EasySep CD4+ T cell isolation kit. Ficoll-Paque Plus gradient centrifugation was used to isolate PBMCs from whole blood, and the isolated PBMCs were then either used fresh or cryopreserved at -140C. Each culture condition was generally run in triplicate wells.

The CDR3 has 14 amino acids, counting the end cysteine and phenylalanine. Just CDR3 DNA is preserved here, 42 bases in frame from base 1. As encoded in the germline V gene, CDR1 is MNHNS while CDR2 is SASEGT. The germline ends are 10 bases apart after V is trimmed by 6 bases and J by 4 bases. Broader findings and caveats from the paper: Relatively few convalescent patients were included in the study, and early timepoints after natural infection were not analyzed. An increase in the median number of SARS-CoV-2-reactive clonotypes from approximately 20 after infection to roughly 36 after vaccination was observed, but the change was not found to be significant. Nearly all vaccine-specific clones in convalescent patients (304 of 307) were mono-reactive for SARS-CoV-2 spike rather than cross-reactive with common cold coronaviruses. Among convalescent patients, a median 86.3% of the SARS-CoV-2-reactive clones seen after vaccination appeared only after vaccination, which suggests priming specific to the vaccine.

Library preparation used PCR. DNA from cultured CD4+ T cells underwent TCR sequencing with the Oncomine TCR Beta short-read assay at the Johns Hopkins FTIC core. Genomic DNA was extracted from the cultured CD4+ T cells with the QIAamp micro DNA kit. The Oncomine TCR Beta libraries from cultured CD4+ T cells were pooled using unique dual indexes and then sequenced on an Illumina iSeq 100. The original methods were these. Non-productive sequences were filtered out, and CDR3s that did not start with C, did not end with F or W, or were shorter than 7 amino acids were discarded. The MANAFEST web application identified antigen-specific clonotypes by comparing peptide-stimulated wells against reference wells and other culture wells. To be called positive, a clone needed an FDR below 0.05, an odds ratio above 5, and a productive frequency above 0.1% in at least two of three replicate wells. A clonotype was classed as cross-reactive if the clonotype showed significant expansion both in SARS-CoV-2 spike wells and in at least one common cold coronavirus spike condition. Using R version 3.6.1, CDR3 homology was evaluated through Levenshtein distances (stringdist) along with unrooted phylogenetic trees (ape). Using fastp trimming at Q25 and MiXCR clonotype assembly, TCRdb reanalyzed the public sequencing data and kept in-frame beta chains. Rows are combined by CDR3 protein, so each entry shows the most common genes and DNA. The V and J calls were determined by TCRdb, not by the authors. Within this sample are under 15,000 distinct CDR3 sequences, with 40% to 50% of them counted one time only. The ten largest make up 9.4% of the sample.

Details on this clonotype: Its antigen specificity is not known. Qualities for individual bases were not recorded, and no much larger clone is one base off.

The source is a human donor who had recovered from COVID-19. Recombination connected TRBV6-1 to TRBJ1-6, with the identity of the D gene unclear. Sample: CD4+ T cells from blood, cultured in vitro. Here is the DNA: TGTGCCAGCAGGGAACGGGATTATAATTCACCCCTCCACTTT. Its coded protein is CASRERDYNSPLHF.